This T cell receptor beta chain derives from a study of T cell changes during pregnancy in multiple sclerosis. V lost 0 bases and J lost 7; bases outside the gene matches: 4. Germline CDR1 reads LGHNA; CDR2 reads YNFKEQ. The CDR3 is 15 residues long. Assay: immunoSEQ multiplex PCR; the TCRdb copy retains only in-frame clones and omits some. Of some 70,000 clones listed, 80% to 95% are singletons. The sample was CD8+ T cells from peripheral blood mononuclear cells, taken in the third trimester of pregnancy. This chain uses TRBV4-2 with TRBJ1-4, with 8 bases identical to TRBD1. The receptor comes from a female donor in good health, enrolled as a control in a pregnancy study. The CDR3 DNA sequence: TGTGCCAGCAGCCAAGAGAGGGGACAGGCTGAAAAACTGTTTTTT. Translated, it gives CASSQERGQAEKLFF.